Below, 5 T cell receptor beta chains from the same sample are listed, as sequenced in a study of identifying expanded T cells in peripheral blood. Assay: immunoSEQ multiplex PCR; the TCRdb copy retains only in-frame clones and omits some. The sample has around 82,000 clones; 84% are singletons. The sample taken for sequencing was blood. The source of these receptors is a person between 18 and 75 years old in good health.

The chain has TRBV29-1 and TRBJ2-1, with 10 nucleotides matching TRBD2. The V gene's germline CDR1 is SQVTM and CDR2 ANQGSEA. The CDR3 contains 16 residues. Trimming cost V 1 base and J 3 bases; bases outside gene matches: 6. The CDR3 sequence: CSVEGGLAAHYNEQFF. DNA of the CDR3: TGCAGCGTTGAAGGAGGACTAGCGGCGCACTACAATGAGCAGTTCTTC.

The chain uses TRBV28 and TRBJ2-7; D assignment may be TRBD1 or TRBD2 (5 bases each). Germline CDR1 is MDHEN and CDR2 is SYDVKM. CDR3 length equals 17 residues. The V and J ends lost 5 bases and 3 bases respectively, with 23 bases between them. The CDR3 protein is CASSPPTGTASYYEQYF. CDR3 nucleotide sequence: TGTGCCAGCAGTCCCCCGACCGGGACCGCCTCTTACTACGAGCAGTACTTC.

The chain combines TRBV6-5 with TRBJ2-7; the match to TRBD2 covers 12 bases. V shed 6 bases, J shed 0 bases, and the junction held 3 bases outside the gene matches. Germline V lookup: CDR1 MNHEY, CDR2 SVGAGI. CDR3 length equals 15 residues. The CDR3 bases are TGTGCCAGCAGCGGGGGACTAGCGGGCTCCTACGAGCAGTACTTC. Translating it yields CASSGGLAGSYEQYF.

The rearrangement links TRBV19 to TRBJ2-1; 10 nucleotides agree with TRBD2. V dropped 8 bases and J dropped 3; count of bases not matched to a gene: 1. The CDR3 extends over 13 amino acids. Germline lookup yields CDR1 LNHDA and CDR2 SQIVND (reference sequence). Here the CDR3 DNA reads TGTGCCAGTGGGACTAGCGACTACAATGAGCAGTTCTTC. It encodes CASGTSDYNEQFF.

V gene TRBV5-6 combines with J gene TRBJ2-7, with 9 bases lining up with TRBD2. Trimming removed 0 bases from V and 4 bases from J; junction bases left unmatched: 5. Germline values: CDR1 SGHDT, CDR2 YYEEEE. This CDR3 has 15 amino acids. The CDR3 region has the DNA TGTGCCAGCAGCTTGGCGGTAGCGGGAGTTTACGAGCAGTACTTC. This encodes CASSLAVAGVYEQYF.